The rows below give T cell receptor beta chains drawn from one sample of a study of spatial heterogeneity in lung cancer. TCRdb ran MiXCR on the 5' RACE reads and lists one entry per CDR3 protein. The sample lists tens of thousands of distinct CDR3 sequences, more than 6.5% occurring once. The starting material was PBMCs, obtained at follow-up. The origin of the receptors is a male donor with early-stage non-small cell lung cancer. The CDR3 runs from the conserved cysteine through the conserved F or W. Fields, in order: CDR3 length, V gene, J gene, CDR3 protein.

>14|TRBV5-4|TRBJ2-3
CASSGQDASSTQYF
>15|TRBV7-9|TRBJ2-3
CASIPRGTFTDTQYF
>14|TRBV19|TRBJ1-2
CASKPRTLTLGYTF
>13|TRBV28|TRBJ2-7
CASSSPDSYEQYF
>11|TRBV12-3/TRBV12-4|TRBJ2-7
CASSLGDGQYF
>15|TRBV27|TRBJ2-3
CASSYVTPSTDTQYF
>11|TRBV9|TRBJ2-7
CASSPSYEQYF
>15|TRBV2|TRBJ1-4
CASSASRDLNEKLFF
>15|TRBV3-1|TRBJ2-7
CASSPGTSGTYEQYF
>14|TRBV12-3/TRBV12-4|TRBJ2-7
CASSFKGSSYEQYF
>12|TRBV7-2|TRBJ1-1
CASSVKKGEAFF
>16|TRBV3-1|TRBJ2-1
CASSPSLRGPDNEQFF
>16|TRBV11-2|TRBJ2-5
CASSLSGGGAGETQYF
>17|TRBV6-5|TRBJ2-4
CASSYSQGALGKNIQYF
>16|TRBV7-3|TRBJ2-3
CASSLSSGTKGDTQYF
>17|TRBV10-2|TRBJ2-7
CASSESASGGPLYEQYF
>15|TRBV20-1|TRBJ2-2
CSARDVRDSTGELFF
>13|TRBV12-3/TRBV12-4|TRBJ1-1
CASSWGQGFEAFF
>16|TRBV7-6|TRBJ2-7
CASSSGQTGSFDEQYF
>16|TRBV6-1|TRBJ1-4
CASSEVRLSRGEKLFF
>11|TRBV29-1|TRBJ2-7
CSVDSGYEQYF
>14|TRBV20-1|TRBJ2-1
CSAPGGGGYNEQFF
>15|TRBV7-8|TRBJ1-1
CASSPQGRGNTEAFF
>15|TRBV7-9|TRBJ2-7
CASSWPTDSSYEQYF
>15|TRBV2|TRBJ1-4
CASSESEATNEKLFF
>15|TRBV20-1|TRBJ2-7
CSARGYGTGTNEQYF
>14|TRBV11-2|TRBJ2-7
CASSLGTGHDEQYF
>15|TRBV7-3|TRBJ2-5
CASSLGGQGGETQYF
>13|TRBV13|TRBJ1-2
CASTSGGYYGYTF
>16|TRBV28|TRBJ2-5
CASRFRTGGTAETQYF
>16|TRBV3-1|TRBJ2-1
CASSHEKGLDSNEQFF
>16|TRBV9|TRBJ2-5
CASTNGRTGAGETQYF
>17|TRBV13|TRBJ2-7
CASSAGTSGAFPYEQYF
>12|TRBV6-5|TRBJ2-7
CASSYSGSEQYF
>11|TRBV12-3/TRBV12-4|TRBJ2-7
CASSLNLEQYF
>15|TRBV29-1|TRBJ2-3
CSVERWDRAADTQYF
>15|TRBV30|TRBJ1-2
CAWSPKMRGRYGYTF
>15|TRBV5-6|TRBJ1-1
CASSLAHGANTEAFF
>14|TRBV12-3/TRBV12-4|TRBJ1-2
CASSLWQGGEGYTF
>15|TRBV7-2|TRBJ2-7
CASSTRGLAGYEQYF
>13|TRBV12-3/TRBV12-4|TRBJ2-3
CAGGTSGVDTQYF
>14|TRBV7-6|TRBJ2-7
CASSARVGDYEQYF
>16|TRBV19|TRBJ1-2
CASSTKRDRGNYGYTF
>13|TRBV6-5|TRBJ2-3
CASSYPGEDTQYF
>13|TRBV2|TRBJ2-5
CASRETGEETQYF
>15|TRBV2|TRBJ2-7
CASSYYGGVMNEQYF
>21|TRBV5-1|TRBJ2-6
CASSLDIRMTSGGSGANVLTF
>16|TRBV25-1|TRBJ2-3
CASSPRGQGASDTQYF
>13|TRBV19|TRBJ1-1
CASSIRERSEAFF
>14|TRBV20-1|TRBJ1-2
CSATRDGTNYGYTF
>15|TRBV11-1|TRBJ2-3
CASSLRGVRTDTQYF
>12|TRBV19|TRBJ2-3
CASSIGPSGEYF
>15|TRBV14|TRBJ1-2
CASSQDRLGIYGYTF
>13|TRBV12-3/TRBV12-4|TRBJ2-7
CASSLYGSYEQYF